The next 20 T cell receptor beta chains were all read from a single sample in a study of blood T cell repertoires in COVID-19. The protocol was immunoSEQ multiplex PCR, while the TCRdb copy is restricted to in-frame clones and leaves out a portion. This table has around 200,000 clones, about 86% appearing once. The sample taken for sequencing was peripheral blood. The receptors were gathered from a woman aged 55-70 years with COVID-19, enrolled during active disease.

The chain links TRBV3-1 (or the pseudogene TRBV3-2) to TRBJ1-6, with a weak D call TRBD1 (6 bases). The V gene lost 4 bases and the J gene lost 5 bases, with 9 bases spanning the gap. The CDR3 runs to 14 residues. Germline V gives CDR1 LGHDT, CDR2 YNNKEL (reference sequence). The chain's CDR3 is CASSPGQNNSPLHF. The CDR3 nucleotides read TGTGCCAGCAGCCCCGGACAGAATAATTCACCCCTCCACTTT.

This chain uses TRBV5-6 with TRBJ2-7; TRBD1 is a possible D gene (6 bases). Germline values: CDR1 SGHDT, CDR2 YYEEEE. Deletions cut 0 bases from V and 0 bases from J, with 10 bases between. CDR3 size: 15 residues. The CDR3 here is CASSLVGAFSYEQYF. CDR3 in DNA: TGTGCCAGCAGCTTGGTGGGGGCATTCTCCTACGAGCAGTACTTC.

Points on this clone: The junction departs from the called germline gene at one end, perhaps through a read error. The chain employs TRBV24-1 and TRBJ1-5, with D possibly TRBD1 on 6 matching bases. The CDR3 extends over 14 amino acids. From germline, CDR1 is KGHDR and CDR2 SFDVKD. CDR3 in amino acids: CTTSDPGGGQPQHF. The CDR3 DNA reads as TGTACCACCAGTGACCCCGGGGGGGGCCAGCCCCAGCATTTT.

V usage is TRBV2 and J usage is TRBJ1-1; 8 nucleotides align to TRBD1. The CDR3 contains 15 residues. Germline V CDR1 and CDR2: SNHLY, FYNNEI. Losses at the gene ends were 5 bases for V and 0 bases for J; bases not matched to a gene: 5. This chain's CDR3 is CASSLAGQVNTEAFF. CDR3 coding DNA: TGTGCCAGCAGTCTAGCGGGACAGGTGAACACTGAAGCTTTCTTT.

This chain uses TRBV5-1 with TRBJ2-5; 7 bases align to TRBD1. The CDR3 length is 16 residues. Germline loops: CDR1 SGHRS, CDR2 YFSETQ. Trimming removed 0 bases from V and 4 bases from J; junction bases left unmatched: 9. CDR3 in DNA: TGCGCCAGCAGCTTGGTAGGGACAGCCGGTCGAGAGACCCAGTACTTC. Its translation is CASSLVGTAGRETQYF.

The rearrangement links TRBV27 to TRBJ1-5; D is possibly TRBD1 (6 bases). Between the trimmed V and J ends, which lost 3 bases and 7 bases, there was a span of 7 bases. The CDR3 has 12 residues. Germline values: CDR1 MNHEY, CDR2 SMNVEV (reference sequence). The CDR3 DNA follows: TGTGCCAGCAGTTTTACAGGGCAGCCCCAGCATTTT. It specifies CASSFTGQPQHF.

The CDR3 region is CASSLRRGNQETQYF. As DNA, the CDR3 is TGTGCCAGCAGCTTACGACGGGGAAACCAAGAGACCCAGTACTTC. The genes are TRBV7-8 and TRBJ2-5; perhaps TRBD2 as D (5 bases). Germline V gives CDR1 SGHVS, CDR2 FQNEAQ. V was shortened by 2 bases and J by 0 bases, with 10 bases between the two germline ends. The CDR3 sequence is 15 residues long.

This clone was counted once. V is TRBV5-8 and J is TRBJ2-7; D call uncertain. The CDR3 length is 12 residues. The germline V gene has CDR1 SGHTS and CDR2 YDEGEE. The V and J ends lost 5 bases and 3 bases respectively, with 9 bases between them. CDR3 nucleotides: TGTGCCAGCAGTTTCCAGCGCTACGAGCAGTACTTC. Its protein product is CASSFQRYEQYF.

V gene TRBV24-1 combines with J gene TRBJ1-5; no firm D call. This CDR3 contains 15 residues. Germline-derived CDR1 and CDR2 are KGHDR and SFDVKD. Trimming stripped 5 bases from V and 0 bases from J, with 10 bases between. The CDR3 coding sequence is TGTGCCACCAGTGCGGGAACACATAGCAATCAGCCCCAGCATTTT. Its protein product is CATSAGTHSNQPQHF.

The chain joins TRBV7-2 to TRBJ1-2; 9 positions agree with TRBD1. V trimming: 1 base; J trimming: 6 bases; junction bases outside the gene matches: 3. This CDR3 has 14 residues. Germline V gene lookup returns CDR1 SGHTA and CDR2 FQGNSA. The CDR3 is CASSLGGQGNGYTF. DNA for the CDR3: TGTGCCAGCAGCTTAGGCGGACAGGGGAATGGCTACACCTTC. The entire variable domain, with the rest obtained from reference TRBV7-2 and TRBJ1-2, is as follows: GAGVSQSPSNKVTEKGKDVELRCDPISGHTALYWYRQSLGQGLEFLIYFQGNSAPDKSGLPSDRFSAERTGGSVSTLTIQRTQQEDSAVYLCASSLGGQGNGYTFGSGTRLTVV.

CDR3 sequence reads: CASSGGTSGMVREQFF. The DNA of the CDR3 is TGTGCCAGCAGCGGCGGGACTAGCGGGATGGTCCGTGAGCAGTTCTTC. The chain has TRBV9 and TRBJ2-1; 13 nucleotides match TRBD2. The junction had 9 bases not matched to a gene; V was cut back by 3 bases and J by 9 bases. Looked up from germline, CDR1 is SGDLS and CDR2 is YYNGEE. The CDR3 consists of 16 residues.

The chain is built from TRBV30 and TRBJ2-7; D is uncertain. CDR3 size: 11 residues. CDR1 is GTSNPN, CDR2 SVGIG, per germline (reference sequence). Trimming took off 1 base at V and 2 bases at J, with 3 bases between the two ends. The CDR3: CAWSAAYEQYF. CDR3 DNA sequence: TGTGCCTGGAGTGCTGCCTACGAGCAGTACTTC.

In this sample, this clone turned up a few times. The chain joins TRBV15 to TRBJ1-1; D uncertain. The germline V gene has CDR1 LNHNV and CDR2 YYDKDF (reference sequence). The V end was cut by 3 bases, the J end by 6 bases, with 8 bases between. CDR3 length equals 12 residues. The CDR3 DNA follows: TGTGCCACCAGCAGGAGCCAAGCTGAAGCTTTCTTT. It yields the protein CATSRSQAEAFF.

J is TRBJ2-2 and V is TRBV30; TRBD2 might be the D (6 bases). Between the trimmed V and J ends, which lost 3 bases and 3 bases, there was a span of 11 bases. CDR3 size: 14 residues. Germline V lookup: CDR1 GTSNPN, CDR2 SVGIG (reference sequence). The CDR3 sequence: CAWSPGLHTGELFF. For the CDR3, the DNA is TGTGCCTGGAGCCCGGGACTCCACACCGGGGAGCTGTTTTTT. The entire variable domain, with the rest obtained from reference TRBV30 and TRBJ2-2, is as follows: SQTIHQWPATLVQPVGSPLSLECTVEGTSNPNLYWYRQAAGRGLQLLFYSVGIGQISSEVPQNLSASRPQDRQFILSSKKLLLSDSGFYLCAWSPGLHTGELFFGEGSRLTVL.

The chain combines TRBV5-5 with TRBJ2-2, with unresolved D. This CDR3 comprises 15 residues. V gave up 1 base and J gave up 0 bases, with 7 bases separating them. CDR1 and CDR2 from the germline V gene are SGHKS and YYEKEE (reference sequence). The CDR3 nucleotides are TGTGCCAGCAGCTTGTTTGCGACGAACACCGGGGAGCTGTTTTTT. Its protein is CASSLFATNTGELFF.

The chain links TRBV30 to TRBJ2-3; 7 nucleotides match TRBD2. From germline, CDR1 is GTSNPN and CDR2 SVGIG (reference sequence). Trimming at V came to 3 bases and at J to 5 bases, leaving 11 bases not matched to a gene. The length of the CDR3 is 15 residues. CDR3 region: CAWSLPGVAGDTQYF. The CDR3 region has the DNA TGTGCCTGGAGCCTACCCGGGGTAGCGGGAGATACGCAGTATTTT.

The rearrangement links TRBV6-6 to TRBJ1-1; TRBD1 might be the D (6 bases). V was pared by 6 bases and J by 6 bases, with 11 bases between. The V gene's germline CDR1 is MNHNY and CDR2 SVGAGI (reference sequence). This CDR3 contains 12 residues. The CDR3 DNA reads as TGTGCCAGCAGCCCCGACAGGTCTGAAGCTTTCTTT. Amino acid sequence: CASSPDRSEAFF.

This clone was detected a few times. The chain employs TRBV5-1 and TRBJ2-5; 10 bases fit TRBD2. Germline V CDR1 and CDR2: SGHRS, YFSETQ. The V segment lost 0 bases and the J segment 4 bases; nucleotides outside the gene matches: 6. This CDR3 contains 16 residues. The DNA for the CDR3 is TGCGCCAGCAGCTTGGAGCTAGCGGGAGTCCCAGAGACCCAGTACTTC. The encoded protein is CASSLELAGVPETQYF.

V is TRBV7-6 and J is TRBJ1-6; 11 positions match TRBD1. Unmatched junction bases numbered 7, after V lost 3 bases and J lost 9 bases. Germline assignment: CDR1 SGHVS and CDR2 FNYEAQ. There are 16 residues in the CDR3. CDR3 in DNA: TGTGCCAGCAGCTTGAGCGGGACAGGGGGGGTTTCACCCCTCCACTTT. It encodes CASSLSGTGGVSPLHF. The full variable domain, with the rest looked up from reference TRBV7-6 and TRBJ1-6, is GAGVSQSPRYKVTKRGQDVALRCDPISGHVSLYWYRQALGQGPEFLTYFNYEAQQDKSGLPNDRFSAERPEGSISTLTIQRTEQRDSAMYRCASSLSGTGGVSPLHFGNGTRLTVT.

The rearrangement uses TRBV7-2 and TRBJ1-5; D remains unclear. The V gene lost 4 bases and the J gene lost 4 bases, with 14 bases spanning the gap. From germline, CDR1 is SGHTA and CDR2 FQGNSA. The CDR3 is 15 amino acids. The CDR3, as DNA: TGTGCCAGCAGCTCCACCACTCTAGGAAATCAGCCCCAGCATTTT. It is translated as CASSSTTLGNQPQHF.